This T cell receptor beta chain was observed in a study of blood T cell repertoires in COVID-19. Study-wide context: The study drew acute and convalescent COVID-19 samples from the United States, Italy and Spain. The cDNA or gDNA used as material had been derived from T cells, B-cell-depleted T cells, or PBMCs.

Authors' methods: By means of reference gene primer amplification, nucleated cell counts were estimated. Generated by immunoSEQ multiplex PCR, the TCRdb table keeps only in-frame clones and is missing some. V and J calls and clone size are given by that table; D and trimming were obtained from the DNA. This table has 100,000 to 150,000 clones, approximately 81% appearing once. The trim removed 4 bases at V and 4 bases at J, leaving 10 bases unmatched. The CDR3 length is 16 residues. CDR1 is SGHRS, CDR2 YFSETQ, per germline. The chain couples TRBV5-1 to TRBJ2-2; 7 nucleotides match TRBD2. Sample: peripheral blood. The source is a man in his sixties with acute or convalescent COVID-19. The CDR3, as DNA: TGCGCCAGCAGCCCCCTGTCGGGAGGTGGCACCGGGGAGCTGTTTTTT. It yields the protein CASSPLSGGGTGELFF.